This note documents a single TCR beta chain sequence. The sample originates from a study of blood T cell repertoires in COVID-19. Assay: immunoSEQ multiplex PCR; the TCRdb copy retains only in-frame clones and omits some. The table has 84,000 or so clones, 80% to 95% seen once. There are 15 residues in the CDR3. Unmatched junction bases numbered 10, after V lost 6 bases and J lost 4 bases. The germline CDR1 and CDR2 sequences are MDHEN and SYDVKM. This sequence originates from a woman aged 60 to 75 with active COVID-19. The sample consisted of peripheral blood. The chain couples TRBV28 to TRBJ1-1; TRBD1 aligns across 8 bases. The CDR3 sequence: CASRPLDRGGTEAFF. CDR3 DNA: TGTGCCAGCAGACCCCTTGACAGGGGAGGCACTGAAGCTTTCTTT.